Reported below is one TCR beta chain. Its antigen is currently unknown. PCR employed 60 Vbeta and 13 Jbeta primers. Generated by immunoSEQ multiplex PCR, the TCRdb table keeps only in-frame clones and is missing some. The sample records 200,000 or so clones, roughly 84% being singletons. This sample was taken from a study of cytomegalovirus exposure and HLA in healthy donors. General observations from the study: Judged likely to be a sequencing artifact was a cluster of highly shared sequence variants. By a later analysis, the bulk of CMV-associated TCR beta chains appeared HLA-restricted.

The germline CDR1 and CDR2 sequences are MRHNA and SNTAGT. Trimming cost V 0 bases and J 3 bases, with 3 bases left between them. The CDR3 is made up of 13 amino acids. The sequencing sample was made of PBMCs. This TCR was recovered from a boy younger than 18 in good health and CMV-seronegative. The chain recombines TRBV6-4 with TRBJ2-1; no clear D. CDR3 sequence: CASSDSSYNEQFF. DNA for the CDR3: TGTGCCAGCAGTGACTCTAGCTACAATGAGCAGTTCTTC.